The source of this T cell receptor (beta chain) is a study of blood T cell repertoires in COVID-19. Background on the study: Sample material is recorded as cDNA or gDNA derived from T cells, B-cell-depleted T cells, or PBMCs.

The CDR3 consists of 14 residues. Germline V gene lookup returns CDR1 LNHDA and CDR2 SQIVND (reference sequence). The V segment lost 5 bases and the J segment 5 bases; nucleotides outside the gene matches: 9. TCRdb keeps only in-frame clones here, not all; method: immunoSEQ multiplex PCR. The repertoire includes about 150,000 clones, about nine tenths of them detected once, and roughly 6.1% sits in the top ten. Input material: peripheral blood. The rearrangement joins TRBV19 to TRBJ2-7; 7 bases are a match to TRBD1. The TCR originated in a man older than 75 with acute or convalescent COVID-19. The CDR3 bases are TGTGCCAGTAGTGCGACAGGGACCTCTGACGAGCAGTACTTC. It encodes CASSATGTSDEQYF.